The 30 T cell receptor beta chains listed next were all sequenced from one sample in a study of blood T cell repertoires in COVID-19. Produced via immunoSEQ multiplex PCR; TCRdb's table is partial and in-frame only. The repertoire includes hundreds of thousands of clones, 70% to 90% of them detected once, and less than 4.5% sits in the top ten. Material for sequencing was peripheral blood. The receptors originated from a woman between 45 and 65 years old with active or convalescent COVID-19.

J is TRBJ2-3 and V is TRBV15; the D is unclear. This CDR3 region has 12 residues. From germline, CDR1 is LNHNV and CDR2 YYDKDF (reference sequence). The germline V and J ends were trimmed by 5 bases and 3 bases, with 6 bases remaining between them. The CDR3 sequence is CATSARTDTQYF. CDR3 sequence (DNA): TGTGCCACCAGCGCCCGGACAGATACGCAGTATTTT.

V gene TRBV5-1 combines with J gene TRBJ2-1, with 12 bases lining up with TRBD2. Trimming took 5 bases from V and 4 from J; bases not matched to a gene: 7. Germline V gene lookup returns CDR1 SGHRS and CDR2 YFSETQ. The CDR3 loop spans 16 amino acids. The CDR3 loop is CASSTGLAGMYNEQFF. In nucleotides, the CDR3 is TGCGCCAGCAGTACTGGACTAGCGGGAATGTACAATGAGCAGTTCTTC.

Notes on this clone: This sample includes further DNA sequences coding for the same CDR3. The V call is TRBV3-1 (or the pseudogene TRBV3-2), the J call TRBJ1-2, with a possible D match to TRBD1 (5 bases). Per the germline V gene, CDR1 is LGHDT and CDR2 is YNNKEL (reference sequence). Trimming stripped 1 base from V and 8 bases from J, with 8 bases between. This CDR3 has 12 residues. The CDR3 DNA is TGTGCCAGCAGCCAAGGGCAGGGAGGCTACACCTTC. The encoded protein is CASSQGQGGYTF.

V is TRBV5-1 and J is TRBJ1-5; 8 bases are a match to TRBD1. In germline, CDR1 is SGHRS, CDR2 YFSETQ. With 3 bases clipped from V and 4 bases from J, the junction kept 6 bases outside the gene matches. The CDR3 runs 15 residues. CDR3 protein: CASSSGTGPNQPQHF. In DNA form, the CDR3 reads TGCGCCAGCAGCTCCGGGACAGGACCAAATCAGCCCCAGCATTTT.

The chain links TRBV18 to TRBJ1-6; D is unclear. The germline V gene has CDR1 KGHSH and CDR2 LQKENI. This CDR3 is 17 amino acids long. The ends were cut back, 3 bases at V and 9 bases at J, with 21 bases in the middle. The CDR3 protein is CASSPRGIMTLSSPLHF. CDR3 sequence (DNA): TGTGCCAGCTCACCGCGAGGGATTATGACCCTAAGTTCACCCCTCCACTTT.

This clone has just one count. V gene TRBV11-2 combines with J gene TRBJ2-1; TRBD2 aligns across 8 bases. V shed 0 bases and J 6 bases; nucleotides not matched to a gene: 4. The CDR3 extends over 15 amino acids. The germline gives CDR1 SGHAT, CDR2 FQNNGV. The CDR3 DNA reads TGTGCCAGCAGCTTAGATCTAGCGGGCTTCAATGAGCAGTTCTTC. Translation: CASSLDLAGFNEQFF.

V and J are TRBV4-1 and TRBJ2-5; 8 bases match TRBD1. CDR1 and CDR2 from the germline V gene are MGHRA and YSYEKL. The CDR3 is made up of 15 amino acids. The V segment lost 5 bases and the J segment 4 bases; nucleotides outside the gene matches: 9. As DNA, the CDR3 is TGCGCCAGCAGCGGGCAGGACAGGGCAGGAGAGACCCAGTACTTC. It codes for CASSGQDRAGETQYF.

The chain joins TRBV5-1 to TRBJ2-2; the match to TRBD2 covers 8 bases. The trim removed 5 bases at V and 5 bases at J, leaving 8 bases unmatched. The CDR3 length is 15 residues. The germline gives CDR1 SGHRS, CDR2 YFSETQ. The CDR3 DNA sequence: TGCGCCAGCAGAAGCCGGGAGGGCCGTACCGGGGAGCTGTTTTTT. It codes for CASRSREGRTGELFF.

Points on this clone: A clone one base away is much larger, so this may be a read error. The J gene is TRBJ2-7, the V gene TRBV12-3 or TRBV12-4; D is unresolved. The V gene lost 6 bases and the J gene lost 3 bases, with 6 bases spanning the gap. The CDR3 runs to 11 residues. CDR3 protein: CASSTIYEQYF. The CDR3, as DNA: TGTGCCAGCAGCACAATCTACGAGCAGTACTTC.

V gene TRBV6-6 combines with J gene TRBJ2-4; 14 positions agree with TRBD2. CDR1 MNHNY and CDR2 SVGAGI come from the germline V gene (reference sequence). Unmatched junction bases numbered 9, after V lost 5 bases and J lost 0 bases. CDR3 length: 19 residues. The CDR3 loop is CASSRGTSGSLAAKNIQYF. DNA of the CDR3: TGTGCCAGCAGTCGGGGGACTAGCGGGAGTTTAGCAGCCAAAAACATTCAGTACTTC.

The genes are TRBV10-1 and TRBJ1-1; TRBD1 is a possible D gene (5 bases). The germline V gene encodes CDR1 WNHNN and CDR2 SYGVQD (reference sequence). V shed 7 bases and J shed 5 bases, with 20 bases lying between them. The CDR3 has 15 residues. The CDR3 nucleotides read TGCGCCAGCACCGTCGTGACAGCCTTAGGTACTGAAGCTTTCTTT. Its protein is CASTVVTALGTEAFF.

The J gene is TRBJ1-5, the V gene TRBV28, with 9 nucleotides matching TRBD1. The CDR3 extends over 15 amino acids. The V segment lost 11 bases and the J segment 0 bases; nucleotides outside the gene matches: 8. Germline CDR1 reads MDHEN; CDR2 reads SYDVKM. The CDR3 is CAGGTGKNSNQPQHF. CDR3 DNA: TGTGCCGGGGGGACAGGGAAAAATAGCAATCAGCCCCAGCATTTT.

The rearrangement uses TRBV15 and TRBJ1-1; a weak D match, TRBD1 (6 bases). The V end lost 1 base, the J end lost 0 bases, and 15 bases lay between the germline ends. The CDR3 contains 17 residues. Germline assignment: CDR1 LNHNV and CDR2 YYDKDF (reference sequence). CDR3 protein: CATSRASGVGLNTEAFF. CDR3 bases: TGTGCCACCAGCAGAGCCTCAGGGGTGGGTTTGAACACTGAAGCTTTCTTT.

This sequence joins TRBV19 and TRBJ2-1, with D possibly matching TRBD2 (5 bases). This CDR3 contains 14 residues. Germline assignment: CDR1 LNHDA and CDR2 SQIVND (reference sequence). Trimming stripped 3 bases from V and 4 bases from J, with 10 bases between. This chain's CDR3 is CASSISGMYNEQFF. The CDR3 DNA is TGTGCCAGTAGTATCTCCGGGATGTACAATGAGCAGTTCTTC.

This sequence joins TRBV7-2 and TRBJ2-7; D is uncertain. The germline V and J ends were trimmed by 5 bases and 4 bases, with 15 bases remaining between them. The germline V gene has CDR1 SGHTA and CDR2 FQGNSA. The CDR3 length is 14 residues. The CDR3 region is CASSLNPTQYEQYF. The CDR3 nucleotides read TGTGCCAGCAGCCTGAACCCTACCCAATACGAGCAGTACTTC. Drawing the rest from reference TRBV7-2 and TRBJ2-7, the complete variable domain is GAGVSQSPSNKVTEKGKDVELRCDPISGHTALYWYRQSLGQGLEFLIYFQGNSAPDKSGLPSDRFSAERTGGSVSTLTIQRTQQEDSAVYLCASSLNPTQYEQYFGPGTRLTVT.

The CDR3 here is CASTRDRDGYTF. The CDR3 DNA reads TGTGCCAGCACCCGGGACAGGGACGGCTACACCTTC. The rearrangement uses TRBV7-8 and TRBJ1-2; 9 bases are shared with TRBD1. With 7 bases clipped from V and 8 bases from J, the junction kept 5 bases outside the gene matches. Per germline, CDR1 SGHVS and CDR2 FQNEAQ. This CDR3 has 12 residues.

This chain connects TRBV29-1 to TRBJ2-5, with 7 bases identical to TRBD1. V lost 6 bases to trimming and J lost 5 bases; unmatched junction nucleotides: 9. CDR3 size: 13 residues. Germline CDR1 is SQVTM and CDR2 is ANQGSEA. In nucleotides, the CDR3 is TGCAGCGTCCGGGAAGGGGGCATCGAGACCCAGTACTTC. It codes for CSVREGGIETQYF.

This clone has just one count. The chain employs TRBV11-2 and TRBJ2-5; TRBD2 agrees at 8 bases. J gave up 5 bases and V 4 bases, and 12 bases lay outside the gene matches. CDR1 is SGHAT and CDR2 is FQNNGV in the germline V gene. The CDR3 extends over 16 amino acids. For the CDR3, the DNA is TGTGCCAGCAGCTCTCACAAGCGGGAGATTCAGGAGACCCAGTACTTC. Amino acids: CASSSHKREIQETQYF. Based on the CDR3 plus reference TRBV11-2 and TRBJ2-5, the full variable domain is EAGVAQSPRYKIIEKRQSVAFWCNPISGHATLYWYQQILGQGPKLLIQFQNNGVVDDSQLPKDRFSAERLKGVDSTLKIQPAKLEDSAVYLCASSSHKREIQETQYFGPGTRLLVL.

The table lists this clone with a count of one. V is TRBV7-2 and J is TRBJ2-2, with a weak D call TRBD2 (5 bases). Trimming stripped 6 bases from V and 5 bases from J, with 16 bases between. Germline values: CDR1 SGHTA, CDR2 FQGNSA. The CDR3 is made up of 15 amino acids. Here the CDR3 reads CASRFTPTGTGELFF. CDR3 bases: TGTGCCAGCAGGTTCACTCCAACGGGGACCGGGGAGCTGTTTTTT. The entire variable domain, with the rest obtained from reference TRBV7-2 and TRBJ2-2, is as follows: GAGVSQSPSNKVTEKGKDVELRCDPISGHTALYWYRQSLGQGLEFLIYFQGNSAPDKSGLPSDRFSAERTGGSVSTLTIQRTQQEDSAVYLCASRFTPTGTGELFFGEGSRLTVL.

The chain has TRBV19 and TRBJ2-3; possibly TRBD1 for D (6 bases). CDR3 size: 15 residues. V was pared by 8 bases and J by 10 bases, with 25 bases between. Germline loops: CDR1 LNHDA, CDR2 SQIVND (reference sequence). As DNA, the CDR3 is TGTGCCAGTTCGACGTCGACAGGCCGCGAGACCCCGCAGTATTTT. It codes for CASSTSTGRETPQYF.

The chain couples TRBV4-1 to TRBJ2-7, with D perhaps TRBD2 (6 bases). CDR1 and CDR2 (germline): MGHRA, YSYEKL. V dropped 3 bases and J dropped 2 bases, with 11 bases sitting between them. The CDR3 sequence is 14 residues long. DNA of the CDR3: TGCGCCAGCAGCCACAGTACTAGCCCCTACGAGCAGTACTTC. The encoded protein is CASSHSTSPYEQYF.

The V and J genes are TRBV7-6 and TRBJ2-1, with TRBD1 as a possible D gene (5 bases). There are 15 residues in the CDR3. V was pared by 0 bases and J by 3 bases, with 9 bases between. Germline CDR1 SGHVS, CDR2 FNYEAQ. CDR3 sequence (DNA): TGTGCCAGCAGCTTAGCGGTGGGGCGCTACAATGAGCAGTTCTTC. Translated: CASSLAVGRYNEQFF.

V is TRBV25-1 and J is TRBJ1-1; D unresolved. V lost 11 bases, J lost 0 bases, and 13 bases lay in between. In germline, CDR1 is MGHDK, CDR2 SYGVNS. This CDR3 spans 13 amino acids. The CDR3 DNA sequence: TGTGCCGTGGGCCCAGGTGTGAACACTGAAGCTTTCTTT. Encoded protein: CAVGPGVNTEAFF.

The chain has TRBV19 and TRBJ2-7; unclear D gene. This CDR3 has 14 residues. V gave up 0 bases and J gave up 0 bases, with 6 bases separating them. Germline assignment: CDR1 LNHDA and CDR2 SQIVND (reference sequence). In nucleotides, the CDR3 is TGTGCCAGTAGTATAGAAGCTGACTCCTACGAGCAGTACTTC. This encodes CASSIEADSYEQYF.

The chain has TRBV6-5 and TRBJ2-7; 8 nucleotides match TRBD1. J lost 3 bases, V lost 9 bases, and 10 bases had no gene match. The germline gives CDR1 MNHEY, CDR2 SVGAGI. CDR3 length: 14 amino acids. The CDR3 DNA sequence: TGTGCCAGTGCCTATTCCGGGACAGGCTACGAGCAGTACTTC. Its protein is CASAYSGTGYEQYF.

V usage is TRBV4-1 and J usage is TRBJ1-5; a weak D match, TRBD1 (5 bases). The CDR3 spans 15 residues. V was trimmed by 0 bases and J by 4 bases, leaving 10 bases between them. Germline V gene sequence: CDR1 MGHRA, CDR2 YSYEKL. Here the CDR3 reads CASSQDAQGNQPQHF. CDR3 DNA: TGCGCCAGCAGCCAAGATGCGCAGGGTAATCAGCCCCAGCATTTT.

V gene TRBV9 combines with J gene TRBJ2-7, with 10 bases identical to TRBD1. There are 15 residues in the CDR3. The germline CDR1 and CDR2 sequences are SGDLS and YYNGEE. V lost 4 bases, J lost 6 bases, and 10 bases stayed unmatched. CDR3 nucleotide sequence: TGTGCCAGCAGCTCCAGGGGGACAGGGGAGGGCGAGCAGTACTTC. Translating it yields CASSSRGTGEGEQYF.

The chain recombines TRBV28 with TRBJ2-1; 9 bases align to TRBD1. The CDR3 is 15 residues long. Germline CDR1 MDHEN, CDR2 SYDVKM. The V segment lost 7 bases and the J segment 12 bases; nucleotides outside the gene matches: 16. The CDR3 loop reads CASTHRGTGPWAQFF. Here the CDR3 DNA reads TGTGCCAGCACTCATAGGGGGACAGGGCCATGGGCGCAGTTCTTC.

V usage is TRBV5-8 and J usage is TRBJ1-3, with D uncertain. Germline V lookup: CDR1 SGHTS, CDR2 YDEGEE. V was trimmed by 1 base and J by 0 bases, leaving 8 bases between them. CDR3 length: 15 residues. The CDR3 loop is CASSLRFNSGNTIYF. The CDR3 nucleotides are TGTGCCAGCAGCTTGCGTTTTAACTCTGGAAACACCATATATTTT.

The CDR3 spells CASRLTGTNYNEQFF. CDR3 DNA sequence: TGTGCCAGCAGACTTACCGGGACTAACTACAATGAGCAGTTCTTC. The chain uses TRBV6-5 and TRBJ2-1, with 7 nucleotides matching TRBD2. V lost 6 bases, J lost 3 bases, and 8 bases stayed unmatched. The CDR3 spans 15 residues. Germline V CDR1 and CDR2: MNHEY, SVGAGI.